These 5 T cell receptor beta chains were sequenced from one sample in a study of patients and donors after allogeneic stem cell transplantation. TCRdb reprocessed the RT-PCR reads via MiXCR and lists one record per CDR3 protein. The profile shows under 200,000 distinct CDR3 sequences, around 30% of them singletons. Sequencing was performed on blood, either unsorted or a sorted T cell fraction (not recorded which). These receptors were obtained from a human donor who was either an allogeneic HSCT recipient or a stem cell or donor lymphocyte infusion donor (not recorded which). It is not recorded whose cells these are; they may come from a transplant donor.

The rearrangement links TRBV15 to TRBJ1-2; 7 nucleotides match TRBD1. This CDR3 region has 17 residues. J gave up 2 bases and V 0 bases, and 9 bases lay outside the gene matches. Germline CDR1 LNHNV, CDR2 YYDKDF (reference sequence). The CDR3: CATSRDIRPGGNYGYTF. The CDR3, as DNA: TGTGCCACCAGCAGAGATATAAGGCCAGGGGGGAACTATGGCTACACCTTC.

Only a few counts were recorded for this clonotype. The chain is built from TRBV7-2 and TRBJ1-5, with a possible D match to TRBD1 (6 bases). The V gene lost 1 base and the J gene lost 3 bases, with 13 bases spanning the gap. The CDR3 totals 16 residues. Germline values: CDR1 SGHTA, CDR2 FQGNSA. The CDR3 loop is CASSLGTVTSNQPQHF. The CDR3 DNA sequence: TGTGCCAGCAGCTTAGGGACAGTGACCTCCAATCAGCCCCAGCATTTT.

This clonotype was seen only a few times. The chain uses TRBV9 and TRBJ1-2; weak D call: TRBD1 (5 bases). This CDR3 is 17 amino acids long. The V and J ends lost 1 base and 4 bases respectively, with 20 bases between them. Per the germline V gene, CDR1 is SGDLS and CDR2 is YYNGEE. The CDR3 nucleotides are TGTGCCAGCAGCGTACTTGGGGACCCGACCCTAGCCTATGGCTACACCTTC. This sequence encodes CASSVLGDPTLAYGYTF.

This clonotype was counted ten times or more. The chain combines TRBV29-1 with TRBJ1-1; D unresolved. The CDR3 sequence is 11 residues long. Germline V gene lookup returns CDR1 SQVTM and CDR2 ANQGSEA. V was shortened by 7 bases and J by 10 bases, with 16 bases between the two germline ends. The CDR3 DNA sequence: TGCAGCGAACAGCGAACGCCTGGAGCTTTCTTT. Translated, it gives CSEQRTPGAFF.

This clonotype was detected only a few times. The V gene is TRBV7-9, the J gene TRBJ1-2, with D tentatively TRBD1 (6 bases). This CDR3 is 14 amino acids long. Germline CDR1 and CDR2: SEHNR and FQNEAQ (reference sequence). Trimming left V 5 bases short and J 3 bases short, with 13 bases between. The CDR3 loop is CASSPIRGYYGYTF. The CDR3 DNA follows: TGTGCCAGCAGCCCGATCAGGGGCTACTATGGCTACACCTTC.